Detailed here is one T cell receptor (beta chain). The protocol was immunoSEQ multiplex PCR, while the TCRdb copy is restricted to in-frame clones and leaves out a portion. The table records around 35,000 clones, around 90% of them present only once. The germline CDR1 and CDR2 sequences are MDHEN and SYDVKM. Losses at the gene ends were 4 bases for V and 0 bases for J; bases not matched to a gene: 1. The CDR3 is made up of 15 amino acids. This sample is part of a study of STAT5B mutations in CD4+ large granular lymphocyte leukemia. Sequencing was done on a sample of CD4+ T cells from blood buffy coats. The rearrangement uses TRBV28 and TRBJ2-2; 8 bases align to TRBD2. The receptor was derived from a human donor in good health. DNA for the CDR3: TGTGCCAGCAGTTACGGGGGGGCGAACACCGGGGAGCTGTTTTTT. Translated: CASSYGGANTGELFF. The complete variable domain, with remaining parts taken from reference TRBV28 and TRBJ2-2, reads DVKVTQSSRYLVKRTGEKVFLECVQDMDHENMFWYRQDPGLGLRLIYFSYDVKMKEKGDIPEGYSVSREKKERFSLILESASTNQTSMYLCASSYGGANTGELFFGEGSRLTVL.